This T cell receptor beta chain was sequenced during a study of T cells in Graves' hyperthyroidism and ophthalmopathy. General observations from the study: Through a model of 13 V-J features, ophthalmopathy was separated from stable hyperthyroidism.

The germline CDR1 and CDR2 sequences are SGHRS and YFSETQ. This CDR3 comprises 16 residues. Turning to this clonotype: Its antigen is not identified. One junction end does not reproduce the germline sequence, and a read error may be involved.

From RNA transcripts, TCR beta CDR3 regions were amplified. Using the HTBI primer set, a first-round RT-PCR was run on the TCR CDR3. TCRdb re-called the multiplex PCR reads through MiXCR, storing one row per CDR3 protein. The sample lists about 260,000 distinct CDR3 sequences, roughly 17% seen once, with around 30% in the top ten. This clonotype originated in a young woman with Graves' ophthalmopathy. The J gene is TRBJ2-7, the V gene TRBV5-1, with TRBD2 matching over 9 bases. The sequencing input was blood. The CDR3: CASSLEGGGGSYEQYF. DNA for the CDR3: TGTGCCAGCAGCTTGGAAGGCGGGGGGGGCTCCTACGAGCAGTACTTC.